Below are 28 T cell receptor beta chains sequenced from a single sample in a study of T cells after yellow fever vaccination. TCRdb independently ran MiXCR on the 5' RACE reads; one entry per CDR3 protein. The sample yields more than 95,000 distinct CDR3 sequences, 6% to 8% seen once. The starting material was CD4+ T cells sorted from PBMCs, obtained about 10 days after the first yellow fever vaccination. These receptors were taken from a man in his late teens or twenties who received the YFV17D yellow fever vaccine.

V gene TRBV6-1 combines with J gene TRBJ2-7; D remains unclear. CDR1 MNHNS and CDR2 SASEGT come from the germline V gene. Trimming removed 2 bases at V and 0 bases at J, with 11 bases between. The CDR3 loop spans 15 amino acids. CDR3 region: CASSEWAQLSYEQYV. Written as DNA, the CDR3 is TGTGCCAGCAGTGAATGGGCGCAGCTCTCCTACGAGCAGTACGTC.

This clonotype has ten or more counts. V gene TRBV5-1 combines with J gene TRBJ2-2; TRBD1 agrees at 7 bases. CDR3 length: 15 amino acids. The germline V gene has CDR1 SGHRS and CDR2 YFSETQ. Trimming took 4 bases from V and 0 from J; bases not matched to a gene: 3. The CDR3 reads CASSAGTANTGELFF. The CDR3 DNA is TGCGCCAGCAGCGCCGGGACAGCGAACACCGGGGAGCTGTTTTTT.

The V and J genes are TRBV7-2 and TRBJ2-5; D unresolved. V lost 3 bases, J lost 0 bases, and 11 bases lay in between. The CDR3 has 15 amino acids. Germline loops: CDR1 SGHTA, CDR2 FQGNSA. Here the CDR3 DNA reads TGTGCCAGCAGCTTTATTTTCGCGAACCAAGAGACCCAGTACTTC. Residues: CASSFIFANQETQYF.

This clonotype was counted a few times. The rearrangement joins TRBV5-4 to TRBJ2-7; the match to TRBD1 covers 7 bases. The V segment lost 4 bases and the J segment 2 bases; nucleotides outside the gene matches: 6. Germline loops: CDR1 SGHNT, CDR2 YYREEE (reference sequence). The length of the CDR3 is 14 residues. The CDR3 reads CASSPDRWTYEQYF. The CDR3 DNA is TGTGCCAGCAGCCCGGACAGGTGGACCTACGAGCAGTACTTC. The complete variable domain, with remaining parts taken from reference TRBV5-4 and TRBJ2-7, reads ETGVTQSPTHLIKTRGQQVTLRCSSQSGHNTVSWYQQALGQGPQFIFQYYREEENGRGNFPPRFSGLQFPNYSSELNVNALELDDSALYLCASSPDRWTYEQYFGPGTRLTVT.

This clonotype was counted ten times or more. This chain joins TRBV9 and TRBJ2-2; TRBD2 matches at 7 bases. Germline CDR1 SGDLS, CDR2 YYNGEE. The V and J ends lost 6 bases and 4 bases, in that order; junction bases with no gene match: 9. The CDR3 runs 15 residues. The CDR3 spells CASTQAGSGTGELFF. The CDR3 DNA sequence: TGTGCCAGCACCCAAGCGGGATCGGGCACCGGGGAGCTGTTTTTT. The variable domain in full, completed from reference TRBV9 and TRBJ2-2, reads DSGVTQTPKHLITATGQRVTLRCSPRSGDLSVYWYQQSLDQGLQFLIQYYNGEERAKGNILERFSAQQFPDLHSELNLSSLELGDSALYFCASTQAGSGTGELFFGEGSRLTVL.

This clonotype was counted ten times or more. The V gene is TRBV27, the J gene TRBJ2-3; D is ambiguous. Trimming removed 2 bases at V and 0 bases at J, with 9 bases between. This CDR3 contains 15 residues. Per germline, CDR1 MNHEY and CDR2 SMNVEV (reference sequence). CDR3 protein: CASSLRRFSTDTQYF. CDR3 DNA sequence: TGTGCCAGCAGTTTAAGACGTTTCAGCACAGATACGCAGTATTTT.

J is TRBJ1-5 and V is TRBV28, with 7 bases lining up with TRBD1. V was pared by 4 bases and J by 2 bases, with 5 bases of the junction left unmatched. This CDR3 has 15 amino acids. The germline V gene has CDR1 MDHEN and CDR2 SYDVKM. The CDR3 loop is CASSSQTGRNQPQHF. In DNA form, the CDR3 reads TGTGCCAGCAGTTCCCAGACAGGGCGCAATCAGCCCCAGCATTTT.

This clonotype was counted ten times or more. The genes are TRBV7-3 and TRBJ2-2, with 8 bases aligning to TRBD2. Germline V gene data show CDR1 as SGHTA and CDR2 as FQGTGA. The CDR3 loop spans 15 amino acids. J was trimmed by 4 bases and V by 6 bases; bases with no gene match: 7. DNA for the CDR3: TGTGCCAGCAGTAGGACTAGCAGTTCCACCGGGGAGCTGTTTTTT. This translates into CASSRTSSSTGELFF.

This clonotype was recorded at least ten times. The chain employs TRBV10-3 and TRBJ2-7, with D maybe TRBD1 (5 bases). Trimming took off 4 bases at V and 2 bases at J, with 15 bases between the two ends. CDR1 and CDR2 from the germline V gene are ENHRY and SYGVKD. The CDR3 totals 15 residues. In DNA, the CDR3 is TGTGCCATCAGTGCAGGCCAGGGCGACACCTACGAGCAGTACTTC. Protein: CAISAGQGDTYEQYF.

This clonotype appeared many times. The rearrangement uses TRBV20-1 and TRBJ1-1; D is unresolved. The CDR3 is 13 amino acids. The V end lost 6 bases, the J end lost 4 bases, and 15 bases lay between the germline ends. Germline CDR1 is DFQATT and CDR2 is SNEGSKA (reference sequence). The CDR3: CSAVPSGRTEAFF. In nucleotides, the CDR3 is TGCAGTGCCGTCCCCTCGGGTCGCACTGAAGCTTTCTTT.

This clonotype has a count of ten or more. The chain employs TRBV5-6 and TRBJ1-2; unclear D gene. The CDR3 runs 14 residues. Germline values: CDR1 SGHDT, CDR2 YYEEEE. Trimming pared 1 base from V and 7 bases from J, leaving 14 bases between. CDR3 region: CASSLFRGLGGYTF. The CDR3 region has the DNA TGTGCCAGCAGCTTGTTCCGGGGTCTTGGTGGCTACACCTTC.

This clonotype has a count of ten or more. The chain is built from TRBV6-1 and TRBJ1-3; possibly TRBD1 for D (6 bases). V lost 6 bases and J 2 bases, leaving 14 bases between the germline ends. CDR1 and CDR2 (germline): MNHNS, SASEGT. CDR3 size: 15 residues. CDR3: CASSMAGGTGNTIYF. CDR3 nucleotides: TGTGCCAGCAGCATGGCGGGGGGCACTGGAAACACCATATATTTT.

This clonotype was detected a few times. The rearrangement uses TRBV19 and TRBJ1-6, with D possibly matching TRBD1 (5 bases). This CDR3 is built from 14 residues. The V end lost 3 bases, the J end lost 13 bases, and 16 bases lay between the germline ends. Germline V gene lookup returns CDR1 LNHDA and CDR2 SQIVND (reference sequence). The CDR3 protein is CASSMGTDVDPLHF. DNA of the CDR3: TGTGCCAGTAGTATGGGGACGGATGTCGACCCCCTCCACTTT.

This clonotype has a count of ten or more. The CDR3: CASSPRQGMGTGELFF. In DNA, the CDR3 is TGTGCCAGCAGCCCTCGACAGGGAATGGGGACCGGGGAGCTGTTTTTT. The chain carries TRBV11-3 and TRBJ2-2, with 7 bases identical to TRBD1. CDR3 length: 16 amino acids. With 5 bases clipped from V and 5 bases from J, the junction kept 11 bases outside the gene matches. The germline CDR1 and CDR2 sequences are SGHNT and YENEEA.

This clonotype was picked up many times. The rearrangement links TRBV7-2 to TRBJ1-1, with no clear D. The CDR3 consists of 13 residues. Germline CDR1 is SGHTA and CDR2 is FQGNSA. The V gene lost 1 base and the J gene lost 4 bases, with 7 bases spanning the gap. The CDR3 is CASSLGWGTEAFF. The CDR3 DNA reads as TGTGCCAGCAGCTTAGGGTGGGGCACTGAAGCTTTCTTT.

The rearrangement joins TRBV25-1 to TRBJ2-7, with D possibly TRBD1 on 5 matching bases. CDR1 is MGHDK, CDR2 SYGVNS, per germline. This CDR3 comprises 13 residues. The V gene lost 4 bases and the J gene lost 2 bases, with 9 bases spanning the gap. The DNA of the CDR3 is TGTGCCAGCAGTGTAACAGGCACCTACGAGCAGTACTTC. Its protein product is CASSVTGTYEQYF.

This clonotype has ten or more counts. The chain carries TRBV7-9 and TRBJ1-4, with TRBD1 identical over 8 bases. The CDR3 is made up of 12 amino acids. CDR1 SEHNR and CDR2 FQNEAQ come from the germline V gene (reference sequence). Trimming at V came to 5 bases and at J to 10 bases, leaving 3 bases not matched to a gene. The CDR3 loop reads CASSHGQGKLFF. DNA for the CDR3: TGTGCCAGCAGCCATGGACAGGGAAAACTGTTTTTT.

This clonotype was seen a few times. V and J are TRBV25-1 and TRBJ1-4; D is perhaps TRBD1 (5 bases). The length of the CDR3 is 14 residues. The V end lost 8 bases, the J end lost 3 bases, and 13 bases lay between the germline ends. The germline V gene encodes CDR1 MGHDK and CDR2 SYGVNS. The CDR3 DNA is TGTGCCAGCGGGGGGGAGGCAGCTAATGAAAAACTGTTTTTT. Translation: CASGGEAANEKLFF.

This clonotype was counted only a few times. This chain links TRBV5-1 with TRBJ1-3, with a possible D match to TRBD1 (5 bases). This CDR3 is built from 17 residues. Germline V gene data show CDR1 as SGHRS and CDR2 as YFSETQ. V dropped 4 bases and J dropped 0 bases, with 17 bases sitting between them. The CDR3: CASSAGGGSASGNTIYF. CDR3 bases: TGCGCCAGCAGCGCCGGGGGAGGGTCCGCCTCTGGAAACACCATATATTTT.

This clonotype was detected many times. The chain links TRBV7-9 to TRBJ2-5; D gene unclear. Germline V gene sequence: CDR1 SEHNR, CDR2 FQNEAQ (reference sequence). This CDR3 region has 14 residues. Deletions cut 5 bases from V and 4 bases from J, with 14 bases between. The CDR3 coding sequence is TGTGCCAGCAGCCCCCCCTCCCTGGGAGAGACCCAGTACTTC. It codes for CASSPPSLGETQYF.

This clonotype appeared a few times. The rearrangement joins TRBV5-1 to TRBJ1-6; D not certain. The CDR3 covers 15 residues. Germline CDR1 reads SGHRS; CDR2 reads YFSETQ. Trimming shortened V by 4 bases and J by 3 bases, and 11 bases separated the two germline ends. This chain's CDR3 is CASSLEENYNSPLHF. The DNA for the CDR3 is TGCGCCAGCAGCCTGGAGGAAAACTATAATTCACCCCTCCACTTT.

Concerning this clonotype itself: A much larger clonotype is one base distant, so this may be a read error. The chain has TRBV7-2 and TRBJ2-7, with unresolved D. The CDR3 covers 14 residues. Germline V gene lookup returns CDR1 SGHTA and CDR2 FQGNSA. V lost 2 bases to trimming and J lost 0 bases, with 8 bases between them. This CDR3 is CASSLMWDSYEQYF. The DNA for the CDR3 is TGTGCCAGCAGCTTAATGTGGGACTCCTACGAGCAGTACTTC.

Here the CDR3 DNA reads TGCGCCAGCAGCTTGCGGGCTGAGACCCAGTACTTC. Protein: CASSLRAETQYF. The chain couples TRBV5-1 to TRBJ2-5; no clear D gene. Germline CDR1 SGHRS, CDR2 YFSETQ. Trimming took 1 base from V and 5 from J, leaving 6 bases between them. The CDR3 has 12 residues.

This clonotype was seen a handful of times. The chain recombines TRBV28 with TRBJ2-1, with 12 bases aligning to TRBD2. CDR1 and CDR2 (germline): MDHEN, SYDVKM. The CDR3 spans 15 residues. The V segment lost 5 bases and the J segment 5 bases; nucleotides outside the gene matches: 4. CDR3 sequence (DNA): TGTGCCAGCAGTGAACTAGCGGGGGGTCACAATGAGCAGTTCTTC. As protein: CASSELAGGHNEQFF.

This clonotype was recorded at least ten times. The V call is TRBV28, the J call TRBJ2-5; D remains unclear. Germline CDR1 MDHEN, CDR2 SYDVKM. This CDR3 region has 13 residues. V was shortened by 3 bases and J by 4 bases, with 9 bases between the two germline ends. CDR3 sequence: CASSFIASETQYF. As DNA, the CDR3 is TGTGCCAGCAGTTTCATTGCGTCAGAGACCCAGTACTTC. The whole variable domain, filled in from reference TRBV28 and TRBJ2-5, reads DVKVTQSSRYLVKRTGEKVFLECVQDMDHENMFWYRQDPGLGLRLIYFSYDVKMKEKGDIPEGYSVSREKKERFSLILESASTNQTSMYLCASSFIASETQYFGPGTRLLVL.

This clonotype was seen at least ten times. V gene TRBV5-1 combines with J gene TRBJ1-6; no reliable D call. The V gene lost 5 bases and the J gene lost 0 bases, with 9 bases spanning the gap. Germline V CDR1 and CDR2: SGHRS, YFSETQ. The CDR3 has 15 amino acids. CDR3 coding DNA: TGCGCCAGCAGAGCGGGGAGCTCCTATAATTCACCCCTCCACTTT. Its translation is CASRAGSSYNSPLHF.

The sample holds one count of this clonotype. A read error is possible here, since a much larger clone lies one base away. CDR3 sequence: CAWLGSGTDTQYF. Here the CDR3 DNA reads TGTGCCTGGCTGGGGTCAGGCACAGATACGCAGTATTTT. The J gene is TRBJ2-3, the V gene TRBV30, with D uncertain. CDR1 is GTSNPN, CDR2 SVGIG, per germline (reference sequence). The CDR3 has 13 amino acids. Trimming removed 5 bases at V and 1 base at J, with 10 bases between.

Ten or more counts support this clonotype. CDR3 in amino acids: CASRWGANTGELFF. In nucleotides, the CDR3 is TGTGCCAGCAGATGGGGGGCGAACACCGGGGAGCTGTTTTTT. This chain links TRBV28 with TRBJ2-2; D perhaps matches TRBD2 (6 bases). Germline CDR1 and CDR2: MDHEN and SYDVKM. The CDR3 runs to 14 residues. V was shortened by 6 bases and J by 0 bases, with 8 bases between the two germline ends.